Shown below are 21 T cell receptor beta chains from a single sample sequenced in a study of blood T cells in healthy people across ages. Then a second PCR, running about 6 to 11 cycles, was carried out with a sample-barcoded 5' primer and a J-beta primer mix. TCRdb used MiXCR to reprocess the 5' RACE reads, holding one entry per CDR3 protein. This sample has about 650,000 distinct CDR3 sequences; about 51% occur once, and the top ten carry roughly 14%. Sequences were obtained from blood. The receptors shown here come from a woman of 80 years or more in good health.

V usage is TRBV4-3 and J usage is TRBJ1-2, with no clear D. The CDR3 spans 14 residues. The germline gives CDR1 LGHNA, CDR2 YSLEER. V lost 0 bases to trimming and J lost 7 bases, with 12 bases between them. The CDR3 here is CASSQDGQTSGYTF. The CDR3 DNA is TGCGCCAGCAGCCAAGATGGGCAGACTTCTGGCTACACCTTC.

Ten or more counts support this clonotype. The V gene is TRBV6-6, the J gene TRBJ2-7; D call uncertain. The V and J ends lost 2 bases and 7 bases respectively, with 9 bases between them. This CDR3 is built from 12 residues. CDR1 MNHNY and CDR2 SVGAGI come from the germline V gene (reference sequence). CDR3 in DNA: TGTGCCAGCAGTTACCTATCCACAGAGCAGTACTTC. Translation: CASSYLSTEQYF.

The rearrangement links TRBV7-2 to TRBJ2-2, with D perhaps matching TRBD2 (5 bases). Trimming stripped 7 bases from V and 5 bases from J, with 17 bases between. CDR1 is SGHTA, CDR2 FQGNSA, per germline. This CDR3 is built from 15 residues. DNA of the CDR3: TGTGCCAGCACCGCCACCCGTAGCGAGACCGGGGAGCTGTTTTTT. Amino acid sequence: CASTATRSETGELFF.

V is TRBV6-2 or TRBV6-3 and J is TRBJ2-6, with D perhaps TRBD1 or TRBD2 (5 bases each). Germline V gene sequence: CDR1 MNHEY, CDR2 SVGEGT. V lost 5 bases to trimming and J lost 0 bases, with 11 bases between them. There are 16 residues in the CDR3. The CDR3 DNA reads TGTGCCAGCAGTAAGGGACGGACCTCTGGGGCCAACGTCCTGACTTTC. Protein: CASSKGRTSGANVLTF.

This clonotype was seen ten or more times. The chain recombines TRBV5-1 with TRBJ2-1; D ambiguous. Germline V gene sequence: CDR1 SGHRS, CDR2 YFSETQ. Trimming cost V 0 bases and J 8 bases, with 6 bases left between them. CDR3 length: 12 residues. The CDR3 reads CASSLEGHEQFF. CDR3 bases: TGCGCCAGCAGCTTGGAAGGCCATGAGCAGTTCTTC. Complete variable domain (other parts from reference TRBV5-1 and TRBJ2-1): KAGVTQTPRYLIKTRGQQVTLSCSPISGHRSVSWYQQTPGQGLQFLFEYFSETQRNKGNFPGRFSGRQFSNSRSEMNVSTLELGDSALYLCASSLEGHEQFFGPGTRLTVL.

This clonotype was counted once. The genes are TRBV29-1 and TRBJ2-1; D might be TRBD1 or TRBD2, each matching 7 bases. There are 14 residues in the CDR3. V shed 7 bases and J shed 5 bases, with 18 bases lying between them. Germline values: CDR1 SQVTM, CDR2 ANQGSEA. CDR3 in DNA: TGCAGCGCCTGGGGAGGGGGCGATAACAATGAGCAGTTCTTC. This codes for CSAWGGGDNNEQFF.

The gene calls are TRBV6-2 or TRBV6-3 and TRBJ2-5; D unclear. Per germline, CDR1 MNHEY and CDR2 SVGEGT. V was trimmed by 7 bases and J by 4 bases, leaving 13 bases between them. This CDR3 has 13 amino acids. CDR3 nucleotides: TGTGCCAGCATTCGGCGGATTCGAGAGACCCAGTACTTC. As protein: CASIRRIRETQYF.

This clonotype was observed many times. The chain couples TRBV7-3 to TRBJ2-3, with 9 nucleotides matching TRBD2. V was clipped by 3 bases and J by 4 bases; unmatched bases: 5. The germline gives CDR1 SGHTA, CDR2 FQGTGA. CDR3 length: 15 residues. DNA for the CDR3: TGTGCCAGCAGCTTGGCGGGAGGGTATTCAGATACGCAGTATTTT. Protein sequence: CASSLAGGYSDTQYF.

The V and J genes are TRBV27 and TRBJ2-5; unclear D gene. The CDR3 has 13 residues. CDR1 is MNHEY and CDR2 is SMNVEV in the germline V gene (reference sequence). V was shortened by 6 bases and J by 11 bases, with 19 bases between the two germline ends. CDR3 sequence reads: CASSLVTFGEQYF. In nucleotides, the CDR3 is TGTGCCAGCAGCCTAGTTACGTTTGGTGAGCAGTACTTC.

The V call is TRBV5-1, the J call TRBJ2-1; D may be TRBD1 (5 bases). This CDR3 is 14 amino acids long. Germline CDR1 SGHRS, CDR2 YFSETQ. The germline V and J ends were trimmed by 4 bases and 3 bases, with 11 bases remaining between them. The DNA of the CDR3 is TGCGCCAGCAGCCCCCGACAGTACTACAATGAGCAGTTCTTC. It is translated as CASSPRQYYNEQFF.

On this clonotype: A much larger clonotype is one base distant, so this may be a read error. The chain carries TRBV27 and TRBJ1-2, with D unclear. CDR3 length: 13 residues. Germline-derived CDR1 and CDR2 are MNHEY and SMNVEV (reference sequence). Trimming stripped 5 bases from V and 8 bases from J, with 15 bases between. The CDR3 reads CASSVRGIGGYTF. The CDR3 DNA is TGTGCCAGCAGTGTGAGAGGGATTGGGGGCTACACCTTC.

On this clonotype: This may be a read error: a much more frequent sequence differs by one nucleotide. This chain uses TRBV7-9 with TRBJ1-2, with D possibly TRBD1 on 5 matching bases. In germline, CDR1 is SEHNR, CDR2 FQNEAQ (reference sequence). Trimming stripped 1 base from V and 9 bases from J, with 12 bases between. CDR3 length equals 13 residues. The CDR3 loop is CASSLGAGASYTF. In nucleotides, the CDR3 is TGTGCCAGCAGCTTAGGAGCTGGGGCTAGCTACACCTTC.

The CDR3 sequence: CASSGTFGVHEQFF. DNA for the CDR3: TGCGCCAGCAGTGGGACATTTGGAGTCCATGAGCAGTTCTTC. The V call is TRBV10-2, the J call TRBJ2-1, with TRBD1 as a possible D gene (5 bases). The CDR3 consists of 14 residues. Germline V gene lookup returns CDR1 WSHSY and CDR2 SAAADI. The V end was cut by 4 bases, the J end by 8 bases, with 15 bases between.

Notes on this clonotype: This may come from a read error, since a much larger clone is one base off. This chain links TRBV5-1 with TRBJ1-2, with D maybe TRBD1 (6 bases). Deletions cut 1 base from V and 5 bases from J, with 18 bases between. This CDR3 region has 16 residues. The germline V gene encodes CDR1 SGHRS and CDR2 YFSETQ. The CDR3 region has the DNA TGCGCCAGCAGCTTGAATATGGGGGCAGGTCGGTATGGCTACACCTTC. It specifies CASSLNMGAGRYGYTF.

This clonotype has at least ten counts. This chain joins TRBV12-3 or TRBV12-4 and TRBJ2-3; D gene uncertain. This CDR3 spans 14 amino acids. Trimming removed 5 bases at V and 2 bases at J, with 11 bases between. CDR3 in amino acids: CASSPPAITDTQYF. The CDR3 bases are TGTGCCAGCAGTCCACCCGCGATCACAGATACGCAGTATTTT.

This chain joins TRBV5-5 and TRBJ2-3; D could derive from TRBD1 or TRBD2 (7 bases each). The germline CDR1 and CDR2 sequences are SGHKS and YYEKEE (reference sequence). The CDR3 runs 13 residues. V lost 10 bases to trimming and J lost 3 bases, with 15 bases between them. Here the CDR3 DNA reads TGTGCCGGCTACAGGGGAGGGACAGATACGCAGTATTTT. Encoded protein: CAGYRGGTDTQYF.

The CDR3 nucleotides are TGCGCCAGCAGCACGGGACAGGCCAACCAGCCCCAGCATTTT. Its protein is CASSTGQANQPQHF. V usage is TRBV5-1 and J usage is TRBJ1-5; TRBD1 matches 8 bases. The CDR3 is 14 amino acids. Germline assignment: CDR1 SGHRS and CDR2 YFSETQ. V was pared by 4 bases and J by 7 bases, with 7 bases of the junction left unmatched. Drawing the rest from reference TRBV5-1 and TRBJ1-5, the complete variable domain is KAGVTQTPRYLIKTRGQQVTLSCSPISGHRSVSWYQQTPGQGLQFLFEYFSETQRNKGNFPGRFSGRQFSNSRSEMNVSTLELGDSALYLCASSTGQANQPQHFGDGTRLSIL.

This chain connects TRBV6-5 to TRBJ2-7; 14 bases are a match to TRBD2. Germline CDR1 is MNHEY and CDR2 is SVGAGI. V gave up 4 bases and J gave up 6 bases; unmatched junction bases: 17. This CDR3 has 19 amino acids. The CDR3 nucleotides are TGTGCCAGCAGTTTAACACCCGGGACTAGCGGGAGACGGCCTGGCGAGCAGTACTTC. This encodes CASSLTPGTSGRRPGEQYF.

CDR3 nucleotide sequence: TGTGCCAGCAGCCCCACTTCTAACTCCTACGAGCAGTACTTC. Translating gives CASSPTSNSYEQYF. The J gene is TRBJ2-7, the V gene TRBV9; unclear D gene. V was clipped by 4 bases and J by 0 bases, with 11 bases between them. The germline V gene has CDR1 SGDLS and CDR2 YYNGEE. This CDR3 comprises 14 residues.

The chain couples TRBV5-4 to TRBJ2-1, with 8 bases lining up with TRBD2. This CDR3 spans 15 amino acids. Germline V gives CDR1 SGHNT, CDR2 YYREEE (reference sequence). Unmatched junction bases numbered 9, after V lost 4 bases and J lost 6 bases. CDR3 amino acids: CASSISGALGNEQFF. CDR3 bases: TGTGCCAGCAGCATTAGCGGGGCGCTTGGCAATGAGCAGTTCTTC. The complete variable domain, with remaining parts taken from reference TRBV5-4 and TRBJ2-1, reads ETGVTQSPTHLIKTRGQQVTLRCSSQSGHNTVSWYQQALGQGPQFIFQYYREEENGRGNFPPRFSGLQFPNYSSELNVNALELDDSALYLCASSISGALGNEQFFGPGTRLTVL.

Worth noting for this clonotype: A much bigger clone sits one base away, suggesting this may be a read error. The V call is TRBV29-1, the J call TRBJ1-1; D call uncertain. This CDR3 region has 11 residues. V was trimmed by 7 bases and J by 5 bases, leaving 11 bases between them. Germline V gene data show CDR1 as SQVTM and CDR2 as ANQGSEA. CDR3 nucleotides: TGCAGCGGTGCCTCGGGGACTGAAGCTTTCTTT. Its translation is CSGASGTEAFF.